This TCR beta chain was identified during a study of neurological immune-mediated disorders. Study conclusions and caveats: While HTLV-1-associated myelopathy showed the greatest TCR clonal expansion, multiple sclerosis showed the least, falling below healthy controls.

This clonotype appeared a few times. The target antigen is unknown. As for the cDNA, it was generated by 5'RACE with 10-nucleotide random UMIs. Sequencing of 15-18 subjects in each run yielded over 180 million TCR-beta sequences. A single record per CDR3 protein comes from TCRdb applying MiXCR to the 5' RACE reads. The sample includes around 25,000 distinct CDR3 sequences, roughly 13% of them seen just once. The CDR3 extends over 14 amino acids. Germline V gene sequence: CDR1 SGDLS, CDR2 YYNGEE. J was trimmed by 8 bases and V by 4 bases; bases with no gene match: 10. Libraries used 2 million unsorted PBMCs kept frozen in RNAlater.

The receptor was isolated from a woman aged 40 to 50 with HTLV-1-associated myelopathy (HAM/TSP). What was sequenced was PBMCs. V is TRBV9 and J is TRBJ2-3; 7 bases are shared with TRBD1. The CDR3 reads CASSLTGTVSTQYF. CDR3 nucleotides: TGTGCCAGCAGCCTCACCGGGACAGTTTCTACGCAGTATTTT.